This T cell receptor beta chain was retrieved from a study of human T cells and chemical hapten exposure. Overall study context: All patients underwent weekly scalp dosing with diphenylcyclopropenone for the full roughly 22-week study. Yields of TCR per sample differed, chiefly owing to small differences in pooled library volume.

This clonotype was detected a few times. The CDR3 is 16 amino acids. The germline V and J ends were trimmed by 5 bases and 0 bases, with 14 bases remaining between them. CDR1 SNHLY and CDR2 FYNNEI come from the germline V gene. As for time point: patch test 2, 6 weeks after DPC sensitization. The sample's treatment: therapeutic diphenylcyclopropenone sensitization with weekly scalp DPC. Whole blood, unfractionated, served as the material for total RNA extraction. TCRdb fed the RACE reads into MiXCR, producing one record per CDR3 protein. The top ten clones hold around 1.4% of a sample with about 140,000 distinct CDR3 sequences, over 9.5% of them seen once.

Sequences were derived from whole blood, sampled in connection with sensitization to the hapten diphenylcyclopropenone (DPC). The TCR originated in a woman between 45 and 65 years old with alopecia areata. Some clones in this sample may be carry-over from other donors' samples. The V and J genes are TRBV2 and TRBJ2-4, with a tentative D call TRBD1 (5 bases). CDR3 loop: CASSLRAELAKNIQYF. CDR3 coding DNA: TGTGCCAGCAGTCTCAGGGCCGAGCTAGCCAAAAACATTCAGTACTTC. Based on the CDR3 plus reference TRBV2 and TRBJ2-4, the full variable domain is EPEVTQTPSHQVTQMGQEVILRCVPISNHLYFYWYRQILGQKVEFLVSFYNNEISEKSEIFDDQFSVERPDGSNFTLKIRSTKLEDSAMYFCASSLRAELAKNIQYFGAGTRLSVL.